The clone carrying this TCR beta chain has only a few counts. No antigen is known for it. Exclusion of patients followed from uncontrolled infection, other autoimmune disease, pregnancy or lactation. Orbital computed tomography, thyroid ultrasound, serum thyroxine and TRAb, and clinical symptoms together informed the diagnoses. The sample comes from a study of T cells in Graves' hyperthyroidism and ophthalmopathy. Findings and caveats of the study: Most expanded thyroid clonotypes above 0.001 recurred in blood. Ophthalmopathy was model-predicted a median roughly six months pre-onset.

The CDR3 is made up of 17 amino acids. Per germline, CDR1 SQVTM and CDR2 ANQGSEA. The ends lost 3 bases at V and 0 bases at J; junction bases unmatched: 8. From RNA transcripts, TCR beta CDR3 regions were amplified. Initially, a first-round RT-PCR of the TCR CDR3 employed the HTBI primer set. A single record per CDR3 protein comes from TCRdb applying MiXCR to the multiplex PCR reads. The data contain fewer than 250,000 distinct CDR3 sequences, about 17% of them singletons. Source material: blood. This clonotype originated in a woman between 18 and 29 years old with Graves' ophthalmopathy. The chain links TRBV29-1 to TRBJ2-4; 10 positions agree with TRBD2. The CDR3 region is CSVDPSGSDLAKNIQYF. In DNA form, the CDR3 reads TGCAGCGTTGACCCTAGCGGGAGTGACCTAGCCAAAAACATTCAGTACTTC.